This TCR beta chain was documented in a study of shared clonotypes between healthy human individuals. V lost 1 base to trimming and J lost 6 bases, with 19 bases between them. Per the germline V gene, CDR1 is SQVTM and CDR2 is ANQGSEA. This CDR3 contains 16 residues. The genomic DNA of each subset was split evenly across several immunoSEQ plates. Sequencing was performed with immunoSEQ multiplex PCR; in TCRdb, only in-frame clones are kept and a portion is missing. This repertoire shows about 2 million clones, about 95% found once; its top ten account for approximately 1.2%. Naive CD8 cells comprised CD45RO-negative, CCR7-positively selected cells, excluding terminally differentiated effector memory CD45RA+ cells.

The chain links TRBV29-1 to TRBJ2-1; D gene unclear. The sample comprised naive CD8+ T cells sorted from blood. The sequence came from a man aged 18 to 30 in good health. The CDR3 loop is CSVEGALGLRSNEQFF. The CDR3 DNA reads as TGCAGCGTTGAAGGGGCACTCGGATTAAGGTCCAATGAGCAGTTCTTC.